A selection of T cell receptor beta chains follows, all from one sample in a study of human T cells and chemical hapten exposure. MiXCR, applied by TCRdb to the 5' RACE reads, yields one record per CDR3 protein. This sample carries 150,000 or so distinct CDR3 sequences, roughly 4% of them seen once, and the ten largest clones take around 1.4%. The receptors come from a female donor in good health. The conserved cysteine and the conserved F or W are not part of the CDR3 here. The D gene is left open where the match is weak.

v_call | d_call | cdr3_aa
TRBV6-2/TRBV6-3 | NA | ASRKGPGTDTQY
TRBV27 | NA | ASSSDSTWEQY
TRBV7-9 | TRBD2 | ASSPRGGDGELF
TRBV20-1 | NA | SVTSPQENTDTQY
TRBV6-5 | TRBD1 | ASRLAFLTDREYGSRAF
TRBV6-5 | TRBD1 | ASSSGTGGYT
TRBV9 | NA | ASSVGSPDTQY
TRBV18 | TRBD1 | ASSPPGQQETQY
TRBV29-1 | TRBD1 | SVSRGTGGDEQY
TRBV6-1 | NA | ASSVGRLMNTEAF
TRBV25-1 | NA | ASSFGQGEQF
TRBV7-8 | NA | ASEKGWDGTEAF
TRBV7-9 | TRBD2 | ASSLGTSGGPVYEQY
TRBV24-1 | TRBD1 | ATRELTGASYNSPLH
TRBV6-1 | NA | ASSEQLYGYT
TRBV15 | TRBD1 | ATSREVRTGNNYGYT